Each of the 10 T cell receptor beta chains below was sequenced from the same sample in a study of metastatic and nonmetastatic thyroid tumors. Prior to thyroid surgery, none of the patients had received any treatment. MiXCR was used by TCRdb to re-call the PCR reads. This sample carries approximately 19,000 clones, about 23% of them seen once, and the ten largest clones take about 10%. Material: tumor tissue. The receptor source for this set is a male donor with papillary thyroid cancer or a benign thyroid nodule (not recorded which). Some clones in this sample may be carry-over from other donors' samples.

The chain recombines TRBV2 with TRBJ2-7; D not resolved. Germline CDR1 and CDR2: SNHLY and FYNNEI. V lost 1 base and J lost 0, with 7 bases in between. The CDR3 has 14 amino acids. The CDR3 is CASSEGPSSYEQYV. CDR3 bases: TGTGCCAGCAGTGAAGGACCGAGCTCCTACGAGCAGTACGTC.

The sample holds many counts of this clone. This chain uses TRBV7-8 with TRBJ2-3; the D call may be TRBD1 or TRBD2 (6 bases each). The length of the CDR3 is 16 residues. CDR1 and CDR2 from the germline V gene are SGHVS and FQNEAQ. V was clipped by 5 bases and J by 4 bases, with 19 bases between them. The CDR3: CASSQRGRGGPDTQYF. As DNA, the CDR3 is TGTGCCAGCAGCCAACGGGGGCGGGGAGGCCCAGATACGCAGTATTTT.

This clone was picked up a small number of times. Here the CDR3 DNA reads TGTGCCAGCAGTGAAGCAGCAGGGGCAGGAAACACCATATATTTT. It yields the protein CASSEAAGAGNTIYF. The V gene is TRBV6-1, the J gene TRBJ1-3, with D possibly being TRBD1 (6 bases). Germline CDR1 MNHNS, CDR2 SASEGT. The CDR3 length is 15 residues. Trimming left V 0 bases short and J 4 bases short, with 10 bases between.

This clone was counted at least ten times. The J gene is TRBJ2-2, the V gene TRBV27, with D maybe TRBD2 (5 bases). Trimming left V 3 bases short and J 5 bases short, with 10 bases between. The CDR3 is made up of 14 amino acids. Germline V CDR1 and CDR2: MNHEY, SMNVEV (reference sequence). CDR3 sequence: CASSFSSGTGELFF. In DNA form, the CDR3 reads TGTGCCAGCAGTTTTTCTTCGGGAACCGGGGAGCTGTTTTTT.

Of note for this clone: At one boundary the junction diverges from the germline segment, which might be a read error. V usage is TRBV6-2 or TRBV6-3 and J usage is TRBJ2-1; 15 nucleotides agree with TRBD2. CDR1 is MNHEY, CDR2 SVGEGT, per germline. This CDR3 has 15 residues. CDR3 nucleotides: TGTGCCAGCAGTTCCGGGACTAGCGGGAGGACTGAGCAGGTCTTC. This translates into CASSSGTSGRTEQVF.

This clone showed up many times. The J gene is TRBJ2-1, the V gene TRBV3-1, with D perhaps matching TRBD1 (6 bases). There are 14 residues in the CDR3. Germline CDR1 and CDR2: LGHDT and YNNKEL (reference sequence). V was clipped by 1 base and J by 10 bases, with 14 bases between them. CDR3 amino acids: CASSQGTARQEQFF. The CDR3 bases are TGTGCCAGCAGCCAAGGGACAGCCCGTCAAGAGCAGTTCTTC.

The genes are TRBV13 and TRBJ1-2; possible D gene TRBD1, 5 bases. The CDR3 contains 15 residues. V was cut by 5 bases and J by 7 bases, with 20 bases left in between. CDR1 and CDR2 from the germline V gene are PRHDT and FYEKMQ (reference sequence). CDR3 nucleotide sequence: TGTGCCAGCAGCCGTTGGCTCGCGACAGACCGTGGCTACACCTTC. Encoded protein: CASSRWLATDRGYTF.

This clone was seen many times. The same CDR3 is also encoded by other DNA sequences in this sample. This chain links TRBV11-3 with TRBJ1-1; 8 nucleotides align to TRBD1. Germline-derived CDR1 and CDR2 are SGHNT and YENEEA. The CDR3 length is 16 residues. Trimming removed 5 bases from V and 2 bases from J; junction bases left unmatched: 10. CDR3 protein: CASSRWDRHSNTEAFF. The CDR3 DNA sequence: TGTGCCAGCAGCCGCTGGGACAGGCACTCTAACACTGAAGCTTTCTTT.

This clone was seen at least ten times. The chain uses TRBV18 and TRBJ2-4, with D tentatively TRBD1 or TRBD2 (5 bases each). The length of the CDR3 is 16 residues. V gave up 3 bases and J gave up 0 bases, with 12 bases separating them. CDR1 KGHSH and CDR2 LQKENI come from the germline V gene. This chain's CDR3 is CASSPGTFQAKNIQYF. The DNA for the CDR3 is TGTGCCAGCTCACCCGGGACGTTCCAAGCCAAAAACATTCAGTACTTC.

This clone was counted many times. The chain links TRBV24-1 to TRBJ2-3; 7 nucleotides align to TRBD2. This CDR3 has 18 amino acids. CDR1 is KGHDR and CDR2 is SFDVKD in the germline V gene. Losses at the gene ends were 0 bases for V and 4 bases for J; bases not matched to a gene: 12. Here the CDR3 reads CATSDLGLAEESSDTQYF. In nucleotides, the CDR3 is TGTGCCACCAGTGATTTGGGGCTAGCGGAGGAAAGTTCAGATACGCAGTATTTT.